One and the same sample provided the 3 T cell receptor beta chains below, sequenced in a study of CXCR3-negative and CXCR3-positive naive CD8 T cells (dated by TCRdb to the late 2010s). Instrument used: NextSeq 550. The Human TCR Profiling Kit (MiLaboratory) was used to make UMI-labeled 5' RACE TRB cDNA libraries. Following TCRdb reprocessing, every CDR3 protein sequence forms one entry, and DNA is not provided. This sample's clone table shows 70,000 to 100,000 distinct CDR3 sequences. Approximately 1.1% of the sample is taken by the ten largest. The specimen sequenced was naive CXCR3- CD8+ T cells from blood. The cell subset or site label, read with the paper, signifies: CD45RO-CCR7+CD27+CD95- naive CD8+ T cells lacking CXCR3 (TNR3-). The receptors here all came from a human donor in good health. Some clones in this sample may be carry-over from other donors' samples.

This chain links TRBV29-1 with TRBJ2-3; the TRBD1 assignment by TCRdb is unverifiable without DNA. Germline CDR1 reads SQVTM; CDR2 reads ANQGSEA. The CDR3 spans 13 residues. This CDR3 reads CSVRSGGTDTQYF.

The V and J genes are TRBV29-1 and TRBJ2-7; the TCRdb call, TRBD2, lacks DNA for checking. The CDR3 contains 13 residues. Germline values: CDR1 SQVTM, CDR2 ANQGSEA. The CDR3 region is CSVEGSGTYEQYF.

Here the CDR3 reads CASSPPSSQGRNEQFF. The chain links TRBV13 to TRBJ2-1; with no DNA, the TCRdb D assignment of TRBD1 cannot be verified. Germline CDR1 PRHDT, CDR2 FYEKMQ (reference sequence). The CDR3 extends over 16 amino acids.